The 22 T cell receptor beta chains below were found in one sample sequenced in a study of T cell changes during pregnancy in multiple sclerosis. The protocol was immunoSEQ multiplex PCR, while the TCRdb copy is restricted to in-frame clones and leaves out a portion. The table has about 100,000 clones, about 92% seen once. The sample was peripheral blood, taken in the second trimester of pregnancy. These receptors came from a female donor with multiple sclerosis, enrolled in a pregnancy study.

The genes are TRBV15 and TRBJ2-3; 8 bases match TRBD1. V was clipped by 3 bases and J by 4 bases; unmatched bases: 9. The germline V gene has CDR1 LNHNV and CDR2 YYDKDF (reference sequence). The length of the CDR3 is 16 residues. CDR3 protein: CATSRETGEIADTQYF. The CDR3 DNA reads as TGTGCCACCAGCAGGGAGACAGGGGAGATCGCAGATACGCAGTATTTT.

This rearrangement joins TRBV2 to TRBJ1-3; D remains unclear. V was shortened by 1 base and J by 1 base, with 5 bases between the two germline ends. The CDR3 contains 14 residues. Germline V lookup: CDR1 SNHLY, CDR2 FYNNEI. CDR3 sequence: CASSEVLSGNTIYF. The CDR3 nucleotides read TGTGCCAGCAGTGAAGTCTTATCTGGAAACACCATATATTTT.

V and J are TRBV5-1 and TRBJ1-1; no clear D. Per germline, CDR1 SGHRS and CDR2 YFSETQ. The V gene lost 4 bases and the J gene lost 2 bases, with 21 bases spanning the gap. The CDR3 totals 17 residues. The CDR3 reads CASSLGRWERVNTEAFF. The CDR3 DNA reads as TGCGCCAGCAGCCTCGGGAGGTGGGAGAGAGTTAACACTGAAGCTTTCTTT.

This clone has just one count. The V and J genes are TRBV30 and TRBJ1-5; D gene uncertain. Trimming shortened V by 2 bases and J by 0 bases, and 11 bases separated the two germline ends. Germline CDR1 reads GTSNPN; CDR2 reads SVGIG (reference sequence). This CDR3 has 15 residues. The CDR3 nucleotides read TGTGCCTGGAGTCCCCTCGGGGTTAGCAATCAGCCCCAGCATTTT. This encodes CAWSPLGVSNQPQHF.

The chain uses TRBV7-6 and TRBJ2-7; possibly TRBD2 for D (7 bases). This CDR3 is 17 amino acids long. The ends were cut back, 1 base at V and 2 bases at J, with 18 bases in the middle. Germline V gene sequence: CDR1 SGHVS, CDR2 FNYEAQ. DNA of the CDR3: TGTGCCAGCAGCTTAGAGGGGGGGCTAGCGCTACCCTACGAGCAGTACTTC. This encodes CASSLEGGLALPYEQYF.

The gene calls are TRBV9 and TRBJ2-3; 10 bases are a match to TRBD2. J was trimmed by 5 bases and V by 0 bases; bases with no gene match: 6. The CDR3 covers 16 residues. In germline, CDR1 is SGDLS, CDR2 YYNGEE. The CDR3 loop reads CASSVAPSGGLDTQYF. CDR3 coding DNA: TGTGCCAGCAGCGTAGCTCCTAGCGGGGGACTAGATACGCAGTATTTT. Full variable domain (remainder filled in from reference TRBV9 and TRBJ2-3): DSGVTQTPKHLITATGQRVTLRCSPRSGDLSVYWYQQSLDQGLQFLIQYYNGEERAKGNILERFSAQQFPDLHSELNLSSLELGDSALYFCASSVAPSGGLDTQYFGPGTRLTVL.

This chain joins TRBV19 and TRBJ1-3, with TRBD1 matching 7 bases. The J segment lost 0 bases and the V segment lost 1 base, leaving 9 bases of the junction unmatched. The V gene's germline CDR1 is LNHDA and CDR2 SQIVND (reference sequence). The CDR3 is 18 residues long. DNA for the CDR3: TGTGCCAGTAGTATAGGGGAAGGACAGGAGAGCTCTGGAAACACCATATATTTT. It encodes CASSIGEGQESSGNTIYF.

The chain employs TRBV28 and TRBJ2-1; no definite D call. CDR1 and CDR2 from the germline V gene are MDHEN and SYDVKM. This CDR3 comprises 11 residues. V was cut by 9 bases and J by 7 bases, with 10 bases left in between. The CDR3 nucleotides read TGTGCCAGTTTAGACTCAAATGAGCAGTTCTTC. The encoded protein is CASLDSNEQFF.

This chain links TRBV28 with TRBJ2-1, with a tentative D call TRBD1 (7 bases). Trimming removed 8 bases at V and 7 bases at J, with 15 bases between. The V gene's germline CDR1 is MDHEN and CDR2 SYDVKM. The CDR3 is made up of 13 amino acids. CDR3: CASQGGLINEQFF. The DNA of the CDR3 is TGTGCCAGCCAGGGGGGCTTAATAAATGAGCAGTTCTTC.

This chain uses TRBV2 with TRBJ1-3, with D possibly being TRBD1 (6 bases). The V gene's germline CDR1 is SNHLY and CDR2 FYNNEI. The CDR3 contains 16 residues. V lost 1 base, J lost 1 base, and 11 bases lay in between. The CDR3 DNA is TGTGCCAGCAGTGAAGTGTGGACAGTTTCTGGAAACACCATATATTTT. Translated: CASSEVWTVSGNTIYF. Complete variable domain (other parts from reference TRBV2 and TRBJ1-3): EPEVTQTPSHQVTQMGQEVILRCVPISNHLYFYWYRQILGQKVEFLVSFYNNEISEKSEIFDDQFSVERPDGSNFTLKIRSTKLEDSAMYFCASSEVWTVSGNTIYFGEGSWLTVV.

The J gene is TRBJ2-7, the V gene TRBV7-7; TRBD2 is a possible D gene (7 bases). The V end was cut by 6 bases, the J end by 7 bases, with 16 bases between. The CDR3 is 13 amino acids. CDR1 is SSHAT, CDR2 FNYEAQ, per germline (reference sequence). The CDR3: CASSLRGGGEQYF. Here the CDR3 DNA reads TGTGCCAGCAGTCTGAGGGGGGGCGGGGAGCAGTACTTC.

The chain recombines TRBV6-5 with TRBJ1-2, with 9 nucleotides matching TRBD1. With V trimmed by 0 bases and J by 8 bases, 4 bases remained unmatched. The V gene's germline CDR1 is MNHEY and CDR2 SVGAGI. This CDR3 has 14 residues. The CDR3 is CASSYSRQGEGYTF. The CDR3 bases are TGTGCCAGCAGTTACTCGAGACAGGGGGAGGGCTACACCTTC.

The chain recombines TRBV5-1 with TRBJ2-3; the D gene is possibly TRBD2 (6 bases). The CDR3 contains 14 residues. V was pared by 1 base and J by 2 bases, with 8 bases between. In germline, CDR1 is SGHRS, CDR2 YFSETQ. The CDR3 DNA is TGCGCCAGCAGCTTGACGGGAGCCACAGATACGCAGTATTTT. Translated, it gives CASSLTGATDTQYF.

This sequence joins TRBV7-9 and TRBJ1-1; D is unresolved. CDR1 is SEHNR, CDR2 FQNEAQ, per germline (reference sequence). V gave up 0 bases and J gave up 3 bases, with 11 bases separating them. The CDR3 covers 15 residues. CDR3 amino acids: CASSLAIGRDTEAFF. The DNA of the CDR3 is TGTGCCAGCAGCTTAGCGATAGGGAGGGACACTGAAGCTTTCTTT.

This chain links TRBV4-1 with TRBJ2-7; 10 nucleotides line up with TRBD1. The CDR3 sequence is 16 residues long. Germline V lookup: CDR1 MGHRA, CDR2 YSYEKL. The junction had 8 bases not matched to a gene; V was cut back by 1 base and J by 5 bases. The CDR3 bases are TGCGCCAGCAGCCAAGTCCTCGGGACAGGGGTACACGAGCAGTACTTC. Amino acids: CASSQVLGTGVHEQYF.

This clone was found a few times. This chain uses TRBV6-1 with TRBJ2-2; tentatively, D is TRBD1 (5 bases). Deletions cut 2 bases from V and 0 bases from J, with 10 bases between. Germline assignment: CDR1 MNHNS and CDR2 SASEGT. The CDR3 loop spans 16 amino acids. CDR3: CASSERAGSNTGELFF. As DNA, the CDR3 is TGTGCCAGCAGTGAACGGGCAGGGTCGAACACCGGGGAGCTGTTTTTT.

The chain links TRBV2 to TRBJ2-4; a possible D gene is TRBD2 (6 bases). V was clipped by 6 bases and J by 1 base, with 13 bases between them. The germline gives CDR1 SNHLY, CDR2 FYNNEI. There are 15 residues in the CDR3. The CDR3 spells CASRARLVAKNIQYF. The CDR3 nucleotides are TGTGCCAGCAGGGCCCGACTAGTTGCCAAAAACATTCAGTACTTC.

The chain links TRBV5-1 to TRBJ2-7; 13 positions match TRBD2. Per germline, CDR1 SGHRS and CDR2 YFSETQ. V lost 4 bases and J lost 5; bases outside the gene matches: 12. CDR3 size: 17 residues. The CDR3 region has the DNA TGCGCCAGCAGCGTTGGCTTAACCGGGACTAGCGGGAACGAGCAGTACTTC. It encodes CASSVGLTGTSGNEQYF. The entire variable domain, with the rest obtained from reference TRBV5-1 and TRBJ2-7, is as follows: KAGVTQTPRYLIKTRGQQVTLSCSPISGHRSVSWYQQTPGQGLQFLFEYFSETQRNKGNFPGRFSGRQFSNSRSEMNVSTLELGDSALYLCASSVGLTGTSGNEQYFGPGTRLTVT.

J is TRBJ2-5 and V is TRBV27; D remains unclear. The CDR3 contains 13 residues. V was shortened by 3 bases and J by 2 bases, with 7 bases between the two germline ends. Germline CDR1 and CDR2: MNHEY and SMNVEV (reference sequence). CDR3 in amino acids: CASSLAQQETQYF. CDR3 DNA sequence: TGTGCCAGCAGTTTGGCACAGCAAGAGACCCAGTACTTC.

The rearrangement uses TRBV18 and TRBJ1-2; possible D gene TRBD1, 5 bases. This CDR3 has 13 residues. CDR1 is KGHSH, CDR2 LQKENI, per germline. V lost 3 bases and J lost 3, with 8 bases in between. The CDR3 DNA is TGTGCCAGCTCACCCTCGGGGGACTATGGCTACACCTTC. It yields the protein CASSPSGDYGYTF.

The rearrangement links TRBV5-1 to TRBJ2-2; a possible D gene is TRBD1 (5 bases). Trimming took 1 base from V and 3 from J, leaving 10 bases between them. Per germline, CDR1 SGHRS and CDR2 YFSETQ. The CDR3 extends over 15 amino acids. The CDR3 nucleotides are TGCGCCAGCAGCTTGTCGGCCAGGGACACCGGGGAGCTGTTTTTT. Amino acids: CASSLSARDTGELFF.

The chain is built from TRBV5-1 and TRBJ1-1; D perhaps matches TRBD1 (5 bases). Trimming took off 5 bases at V and 4 bases at J, with 18 bases between the two ends. The CDR3 is made up of 15 amino acids. Germline lookup yields CDR1 SGHRS and CDR2 YFSETQ. The CDR3 DNA reads TGCGCCAGCAGTTCCACAGGATCAGGAAGCACTGAAGCTTTCTTT. Translating gives CASSSTGSGSTEAFF.